Following are 20 T cell receptor beta chains from one sample sequenced in a study of T cells after yellow fever vaccination. TCRdb independently ran MiXCR on the 5' RACE reads; one entry per CDR3 protein. This table holds 600,000 to 750,000 distinct CDR3 sequences, 9% to 15% found once. This specimen consisted of PBMCs, obtained on the day of the yellow fever booster vaccination. Receptors were obtained from a man aged 30 to 45 who received the YFV17D yellow fever vaccine.

This clonotype was observed a few times. The chain's CDR3 is CSVIQGGSYEQYF. The CDR3 DNA is TGCAGCGTTATCCAGGGGGGCTCCTACGAGCAGTACTTC. J is TRBJ2-7 and V is TRBV29-1; the D gene is possibly TRBD1 (7 bases). Trimming took off 5 bases at V and 0 bases at J, with 11 bases between the two ends. From germline, CDR1 is SQVTM and CDR2 ANQGSEA. This CDR3 region has 13 residues.

This clonotype was counted a few times. This chain joins TRBV29-1 and TRBJ2-2; D unresolved. Germline V gene sequence: CDR1 SQVTM, CDR2 ANQGSEA. V was clipped by 6 bases and J by 4 bases, with 12 bases between them. CDR3 length: 13 residues. CDR3 nucleotides: TGCAGCGTGCACAGAGGAACCACCGGGGAGCTGTTTTTT. The encoded protein is CSVHRGTTGELFF.

The chain uses TRBV7-2 and TRBJ2-7, with TRBD1 as a possible D gene (6 bases). The CDR3 has 15 residues. Germline V CDR1 and CDR2: SGHTA, FQGNSA. Between the trimmed V and J ends, which lost 4 bases and 9 bases, there was a span of 22 bases. The CDR3 reads CASSYRDPKGDGQYF. In DNA, the CDR3 is TGTGCCAGCAGCTACCGGGACCCTAAGGGGGATGGGCAGTACTTC.

This clonotype was seen many times. The chain uses TRBV7-6 and TRBJ2-3; 7 nucleotides match TRBD1. V trimming: 4 bases; J trimming: 4 bases; junction bases outside the gene matches: 17. Germline V lookup: CDR1 SGHVS, CDR2 FNYEAQ. The CDR3 sequence is 18 residues long. CDR3 amino acids: CASSWPPQGRIPADTQYF. DNA of the CDR3: TGTGCCAGCAGCTGGCCACCACAGGGGCGCATCCCGGCAGATACGCAGTATTTT.

This clonotype was counted a few times. V and J are TRBV5-1 and TRBJ2-7; 8 bases agree with TRBD1. Trimming cost V 0 bases and J 2 bases; bases outside gene matches: 4. The germline CDR1 and CDR2 sequences are SGHRS and YFSETQ. The CDR3 consists of 15 residues. The CDR3 bases are TGCGCCAGCAGCTTGGCCTTGGGACAGGCCTACGAGCAGTACTTC. It is translated as CASSLALGQAYEQYF.

This clonotype showed up just a few times. This chain links TRBV19 with TRBJ1-1; perhaps TRBD1 as D (5 bases). The germline gives CDR1 LNHDA, CDR2 SQIVND (reference sequence). This CDR3 region has 15 residues. The V and J ends lost 6 bases and 0 bases respectively, with 14 bases between them. The CDR3: CASRKGTGLNTEAFF. In nucleotides, the CDR3 is TGTGCCAGTAGGAAGGGGACGGGACTGAACACTGAAGCTTTCTTT.

This clonotype occurred a few times. The V and J genes are TRBV7-2 and TRBJ2-1; 8 bases are shared with TRBD1. This CDR3 spans 12 amino acids. Trimming removed 5 bases from V and 15 bases from J; junction bases left unmatched: 9. Germline V gene data show CDR1 as SGHTA and CDR2 as FQGNSA. The DNA for the CDR3 is TGTGCCAGCAGCCTGGACAGGGCGTTGCCGTTCTTC. Its protein product is CASSLDRALPFF.

The V and J genes are TRBV28 and TRBJ2-5; D gene unclear. This CDR3 has 13 residues. CDR1 MDHEN and CDR2 SYDVKM come from the germline V gene. The V gene lost 8 bases and the J gene lost 3 bases, with 13 bases spanning the gap. CDR3 DNA: TGTGCCAGCGGTAGACTCCGAAAAGAGACCCAGTACTTC. Protein product: CASGRLRKETQYF.

In its sample, this clonotype was seen a few times. The V call is TRBV7-9, the J call TRBJ2-3, with D maybe TRBD1 (5 bases). CDR3 size: 14 residues. Germline lookup yields CDR1 SEHNR and CDR2 FQNEAQ (reference sequence). Between the trimmed V and J ends, which lost 3 bases and 3 bases, there was a span of 10 bases. In DNA, the CDR3 is TGTGCCAGCAGCTTCGACAGAATTACAGATACGCAGTATTTT. Translated: CASSFDRITDTQYF. The full variable domain, rest sourced from reference TRBV7-9 and TRBJ2-3, is DTGVSQNPRHKITKRGQNVTFRCDPISEHNRLYWYRQTLGQGPEFLTYFQNEAQLEKSRLLSDRFSAERPKGSFSTLEIQRTEQGDSAMYLCASSFDRITDTQYFGPGTRLTVL.

The gene calls are TRBV10-1 and TRBJ2-7; weak D call: TRBD2 (6 bases). The CDR3 loop spans 13 amino acids. The germline V gene has CDR1 WNHNN and CDR2 SYGVQD (reference sequence). The germline V and J ends were trimmed by 8 bases and 6 bases, with 17 bases remaining between them. CDR3 sequence (DNA): TGCGCCAGCGGGGGAAGGTTGGAGGGCGAGCAGTACTTC. This encodes CASGGRLEGEQYF.

Only a few counts were recorded for this clonotype. This chain uses TRBV7-2 with TRBJ2-5; D unclear. The CDR3 totals 15 residues. CDR1 and CDR2 (germline): SGHTA, FQGNSA. With 0 bases removed from V and 1 base from J, the gap between germline ends came to 9 bases. CDR3 residues: CASSLAARRQETQYF. The CDR3 nucleotides read TGTGCCAGCAGCTTAGCGGCGCGGCGCCAAGAGACCCAGTACTTC.

This clonotype has more than one count but fewer than ten. The chain combines TRBV2 with TRBJ2-1; D not certain. With 8 bases removed from V and 4 bases from J, the gap between germline ends came to 15 bases. This CDR3 is 14 amino acids long. CDR1 and CDR2 (germline): SNHLY, FYNNEI. In nucleotides, the CDR3 is TGTGCCAGCGCGGATGGCCTCTCGTACAATGAGCAGTTCTTC. This encodes CASADGLSYNEQFF.

In this sample, this clonotype turned up a few times. The chain combines TRBV6-2 or TRBV6-3 with TRBJ2-2; TRBD2 might be the D (6 bases). Trimming removed 0 bases from V and 5 bases from J, with 13 bases in between. This CDR3 comprises 16 residues. CDR1 is MNHEY, CDR2 SVGEGT, per germline. CDR3 sequence (DNA): TGTGCCAGCAGTTACTCACTGCTAGCGCCTACCGGGGAGCTGTTTTTT. Its translation: CASSYSLLAPTGELFF.

This clonotype has a count of ten or more. The rearrangement links TRBV4-1 to TRBJ2-1; D is possibly TRBD2 (5 bases). Looked up from germline, CDR1 is MGHRA and CDR2 is YSYEKL. The CDR3 loop spans 13 amino acids. V lost 0 bases and J lost 5, with 5 bases in between. The CDR3 DNA reads TGCGCCAGCAGCCAAGAACTAGACAATGAGCAGTTCTTC. Its translation is CASSQELDNEQFF.

This clonotype was recorded many times. The chain has TRBV7-2 and TRBJ1-1; D might be TRBD1 (5 bases). Germline V CDR1 and CDR2: SGHTA, FQGNSA. V was shortened by 1 base and J by 1 base, with 7 bases between the two germline ends. The length of the CDR3 is 14 residues. DNA of the CDR3: TGTGCCAGCAGCTTAGGAGGACAGAACACTGAAGCTTTCTTT. This gives the protein CASSLGGQNTEAFF.

V gene TRBV7-2 combines with J gene TRBJ2-5; a weak D match, TRBD1 (8 bases). The CDR3 totals 13 residues. Germline lookup yields CDR1 SGHTA and CDR2 FQGNSA. V was shortened by 8 bases and J by 4 bases, with 14 bases between the two germline ends. CDR3 in DNA: TGTGCCAGCGTAAACAGGGGGGGAGAGACCCAGTACTTC. Residues: CASVNRGGETQYF.

This clonotype has a handful of counts. The genes are TRBV6-1 and TRBJ1-1; 7 positions match TRBD1. This CDR3 spans 15 amino acids. V was pared by 5 bases and J by 4 bases, with 10 bases of the junction left unmatched. Looked up from germline, CDR1 is MNHNS and CDR2 is SASEGT. CDR3 DNA: TGTGCCAGCAGTCCCCGGAGGGGGCTTAGCACTGAAGCTTTCTTT. Translation gives CASSPRRGLSTEAFF.

This clonotype was seen a handful of times. The rearrangement joins TRBV6-1 to TRBJ2-5; 7 positions match TRBD2. The CDR3 runs 15 residues. Germline V gene data show CDR1 as MNHNS and CDR2 as SASEGT. The V segment lost 7 bases and the J segment 2 bases; nucleotides outside the gene matches: 10. The DNA for the CDR3 is TGTGCCAGCACCCCCAGCCTAGCGGCACAAGAGACCCAGTACTTC. Its translation is CASTPSLAAQETQYF.

V is TRBV10-1 and J is TRBJ2-3; D uncertain. The V gene lost 5 bases and the J gene lost 5 bases, with 14 bases spanning the gap. The CDR3 runs 14 residues. Germline V gives CDR1 WNHNN, CDR2 SYGVQD (reference sequence). Here the CDR3 reads CASSRKGPGDTQYF. DNA of the CDR3: TGCGCCAGCAGTAGGAAAGGGCCGGGAGATACGCAGTATTTT.

The chain links TRBV20-1 to TRBJ2-2; 10 bases fit TRBD2. The V segment lost 5 bases and the J segment 5 bases; nucleotides outside the gene matches: 5. Germline CDR1 is DFQATT and CDR2 is SNEGSKA (reference sequence). The length of the CDR3 is 14 residues. The CDR3 loop is CSAWTSGFTGELFF. The CDR3 DNA is TGCAGTGCTTGGACTAGCGGCTTTACCGGGGAGCTGTTTTTT.